This T cell receptor (beta chain) emerged from a study of beta chain features in type 1 diabetes. The CDR3 sequence is 14 residues long. The V end was cut by 4 bases, the J end by 1 base, with 13 bases between. The germline V gene encodes CDR1 SQVTM and CDR2 ANQGSEA. The entirety of the isolated RNA underwent reverse transcription, so expressed TCRB transcripts were sequenced. TCRdb keeps only in-frame clones here, not all; method: immunoSEQ multiplex PCR. The sample lists about 210,000 clones, around 9.9% seen once, with 1% to 1.5% in the top ten. This TCR came from a man between 18 and 35 years old in good health. The chain combines TRBV29-1 with TRBJ2-5; D possibly corresponds to TRBD2 (6 bases). The specimen was central memory CD4+ T cells from blood. As DNA, the CDR3 is TGCAGCGTTGGAGGGCGCGGGGTCCAAGAGACCCAGTACTTC. This translates into CSVGGRGVQETQYF. The full variable domain, completed using reference TRBV29-1 and TRBJ2-5, is SAVISQKPSRDICQRGTSLTIQCQVDSQVTMMFWYRQQPGQSLTLIATANQGSEATYESGFVIDKFPISRPNLTFSTLTVSNMSPEDSSIYLCSVGGRGVQETQYFGPGTRLLVL.